The clone carrying this T cell receptor beta chain has a handful of counts. Its antigen is unknown. This CDR3 region has 13 residues. With 0 bases removed from V and 9 bases from J, the gap between germline ends came to 9 bases. Looked up from germline, CDR1 is LGHDT and CDR2 is YNNKEL (reference sequence). The source of the sample is a study of CD8 T cells in ankylosing spondylitis. Whole-study results and caveats: A motif in TCR beta, a set of roughly 8 highly homologous variants, appeared characteristic of ankylosing spondylitis blood. CD8+ disease-linked clones were present at relatively low frequencies in blood. Within matched ankylosing spondylitis synovial fluid, disease-linked clones were reportedly significantly enriched.

Quantitative 5'-RACE with molecular barcodes produced the TCR beta libraries. Each CDR3 protein gets one entry after TCRdb re-called the 5' RACE reads with MiXCR. The sample shows about 450,000 distinct CDR3 sequences, roughly a quarter of them seen only once. The V call is TRBV3-1, the J call TRBJ2-1; D is uncertain. Sample: blood, either unsorted or a sorted T cell fraction (not recorded which). This receptor was obtained from a male donor with ankylosing spondylitis. The CDR3 DNA reads as TGTGCCAGCAGCCAAGAGGAGCTAGTTGAGCAGTTCTTC. Encoded protein: CASSQEELVEQFF.